Here is one TCR beta chain with its context. One entry per CDR3 protein, called by TCRdb with MiXCR from the 5' RACE reads. The profile shows approximately 8,100 distinct CDR3 sequences, 7.8% of them singletons. This entry belongs to a study of spatial heterogeneity in lung cancer. Study-wide background: There were, on average, more than 8.5 raw-read appearances for each unique TCR and UMI combination.

As for time point: sample taken at primary tumor resection. Whole RNA, which was extracted from tumor, nontumor lung tissue or frozen PBMC, was sequenced without any cell sorting. V lost 5 bases, J lost 1 base, and 5 bases lay in between. Germline CDR1 is MDHEN and CDR2 is SYDVKM. This CDR3 has 12 amino acids. The material was PBMCs, obtained at surgery. The chain joins TRBV28 to TRBJ1-2; D gene ambiguous. This TCR was sampled from a female donor with early-stage non-small cell lung cancer. CDR3 in amino acids: CASSPINYGYTF. The CDR3 bases are TGTGCCAGCAGTCCGATTAACTATGGCTACACCTTC.